The 10 T cell receptor beta chains below were found in one sample sequenced in a study of cytomegalovirus exposure and HLA in healthy donors. Data came from immunoSEQ multiplex PCR; TCRdb stores just in-frame clones and leaves some out. The data show around 400,000 clones, roughly 90% seen once. Sequences were obtained from PBMCs. The receptors derive from a woman aged 18-29 years in good health and CMV-seronegative.

CDR3 sequence reads: CASSPFRTGSRNGELFF. The CDR3, as DNA: TGTGCCAGCTCACCGTTTCGCACAGGGTCTCGGAACGGGGAGCTGTTTTTT. V usage is TRBV18 and J usage is TRBJ2-2; perhaps TRBD1 as D (6 bases). Germline values: CDR1 KGHSH, CDR2 LQKENI. This CDR3 contains 17 residues. The V end was cut by 3 bases, the J end by 7 bases, with 21 bases between.

This chain uses TRBV5-6 with TRBJ2-7; 7 nucleotides align to TRBD2. The V and J ends lost 0 bases and 0 bases, in that order; junction bases with no gene match: 6. Germline CDR1 SGHDT, CDR2 YYEEEE. CDR3 length: 16 residues. The CDR3 here is CASSLAVGGSSYEQYF. The CDR3 nucleotides are TGTGCCAGCAGCTTGGCCGTGGGGGGGAGCTCCTACGAGCAGTACTTC.

For the CDR3, the DNA is TGTGCCAGCAGCTTACCCGACAGCTCCTACAATGAGCAGTTCTTC. Translating gives CASSLPDSSYNEQFF. The chain links TRBV13 to TRBJ2-1, with D possibly being TRBD1 (5 bases). The CDR3 loop spans 15 amino acids. V was trimmed by 2 bases and J by 0 bases, leaving 8 bases between them. Germline V gene data show CDR1 as PRHDT and CDR2 as FYEKMQ (reference sequence). Full variable domain (remainder filled in from reference TRBV13 and TRBJ2-1): AAGVIQSPRHLIKEKRETATLKCYPIPRHDTVYWYQQGPGQDPQFLISFYEKMQSDKGSIPDRFSAQQFSDYHSELNMSSLELGDSALYFCASSLPDSSYNEQFFGPGTRLTVL.

The chain links TRBV6-5 to TRBJ1-5; the D is unclear. Trimming removed 2 bases at V and 5 bases at J, with 7 bases between. The germline V gene has CDR1 MNHEY and CDR2 SVGAGI. The CDR3 spans 13 residues. CDR3 sequence reads: CASSYKGDQPQHF. CDR3 in DNA: TGTGCCAGCAGTTACAAAGGAGATCAGCCCCAGCATTTT.

The chain is built from TRBV5-1 and TRBJ2-1, with 7 bases matching TRBD2. The CDR3 extends over 15 amino acids. V gave up 4 bases and J gave up 10 bases; unmatched junction bases: 14. Germline CDR1 and CDR2: SGHRS and YFSETQ. CDR3 coding DNA: TGCGCCAGCAGCCCACGTGGGGGGGAGCAACGGGAGCAGTTCTTC. Its translation is CASSPRGGEQREQFF.

The chain is built from TRBV13 and TRBJ2-1; TRBD2 matches at 9 bases. CDR1 is PRHDT and CDR2 is FYEKMQ in the germline V gene (reference sequence). The trim removed 2 bases at V and 0 bases at J, leaving 11 bases unmatched. The CDR3 is 19 residues long. CDR3 residues: CASSLRVTSGFFSYNEQFF. CDR3 DNA: TGTGCCAGCAGCTTAAGAGTAACTAGCGGGTTTTTCTCCTACAATGAGCAGTTCTTC.

As DNA, the CDR3 is TGCGCCAGCAGCCAAATACAGGGCTACGAGCAGTACTTC. Translated, it gives CASSQIQGYEQYF. V and J are TRBV4-1 and TRBJ2-7; possible D gene TRBD1, 6 bases. The CDR3 sequence is 13 residues long. The germline CDR1 and CDR2 sequences are MGHRA and YSYEKL. V lost 2 bases, J lost 3 bases, and 8 bases lay in between.

This sequence joins TRBV9 and TRBJ2-3, with D maybe TRBD1 (6 bases). Germline values: CDR1 SGDLS, CDR2 YYNGEE. The CDR3 consists of 15 residues. V shed 3 bases and J shed 0 bases, with 11 bases lying between them. The CDR3 protein is CASSAGTSSTDTQYF. DNA of the CDR3: TGTGCCAGCAGCGCCGGGACATCGAGCACAGATACGCAGTATTTT.

The CDR3 DNA follows: TGTGCCAGCAGTCGGGACAGGGAGATTGTCGGGGAGCTGTTTTTT. This codes for CASSRDREIVGELFF. This rearrangement joins TRBV28 to TRBJ2-2; 9 bases map to TRBD1. Germline V gene sequence: CDR1 MDHEN, CDR2 SYDVKM. V lost 5 bases and J lost 7; bases outside the gene matches: 8. The CDR3 length is 15 residues.

The rearrangement joins TRBV5-1 to TRBJ2-3; D perhaps matches TRBD1 (7 bases). The V gene lost 0 bases and the J gene lost 2 bases, with 13 bases spanning the gap. The CDR3 totals 16 residues. Germline V gene data show CDR1 as SGHRS and CDR2 as YFSETQ. CDR3 in DNA: TGCGCCAGCAGCTTGGCCGGCGGGACAGTCACAGATACGCAGTATTTT. It is translated as CASSLAGGTVTDTQYF.